These 11 T cell receptor beta chains came from one sample sequenced in a study of blood T cell repertoires in COVID-19. Clones were read by immunoSEQ multiplex PCR, and TCRdb kept only the in-frame ones, dropping some. In the table there are about 220,000 clones, roughly 84% of which are singletons. The sequencing sample was made of peripheral blood. The receptors shown here come from a woman in her sixties or seventies with acute or convalescent COVID-19.

V and J are TRBV5-6 and TRBJ1-1; 7 nucleotides line up with TRBD1. CDR1 is SGHDT, CDR2 YYEEEE, per germline. V was clipped by 1 base and J by 1 base; unmatched bases: 4. The CDR3 spans 15 residues. DNA for the CDR3: TGTGCCAGCAGCTTGTTGGACAGGCAGAACACTGAAGCTTTCTTT. The encoded protein is CASSLLDRQNTEAFF.

The J gene is TRBJ2-1, the V gene TRBV28; 8 bases match TRBD1. Germline V gives CDR1 MDHEN, CDR2 SYDVKM. The V and J ends lost 9 bases and 9 bases, in that order; junction bases with no gene match: 4. The CDR3 consists of 11 residues. CDR3 residues: CASRTGTEQFF. The CDR3 DNA follows: TGTGCCAGTAGGACAGGGACTGAGCAGTTCTTC.

The V gene is TRBV12-3 or TRBV12-4, the J gene TRBJ1-1; 8 positions match TRBD1. The length of the CDR3 is 12 residues. The J segment lost 10 bases and the V segment lost 6 bases, leaving 7 bases of the junction unmatched. For the CDR3, the DNA is TGTGCCAGCAGCCAGGGGGCCGGCGTAGCTTTCTTT. Its translation: CASSQGAGVAFF.

The gene calls are TRBV7-2 and TRBJ2-7; 8 bases are shared with TRBD2. The junction had 2 bases not matched to a gene; V was cut back by 5 bases and J by 2 bases. The CDR3 runs 13 residues. The germline CDR1 and CDR2 sequences are SGHTA and FQGNSA. The CDR3 nucleotides are TGTGCCAGCAGCCGCGGGGGGACCTACGAGCAGTACTTC. Its translation is CASSRGGTYEQYF.

This clone was observed a single time. The rearrangement joins TRBV7-9 to TRBJ2-7, with D unresolved. Between the trimmed V and J ends, which lost 2 bases and 7 bases, there was a span of 15 bases. Germline loops: CDR1 SEHNR, CDR2 FQNEAQ (reference sequence). The CDR3 contains 14 residues. The CDR3 region has the DNA TGTGCCAGCAGCTTAACATCAGGCCGGTGGGAGCAGTACTTC. Translating gives CASSLTSGRWEQYF. The full variable domain, with the rest looked up from reference TRBV7-9 and TRBJ2-7, is DTGVSQNPRHKITKRGQNVTFRCDPISEHNRLYWYRQTLGQGPEFLTYFQNEAQLEKSRLLSDRFSAERPKGSFSTLEIQRTEQGDSAMYLCASSLTSGRWEQYFGPGTRLTVT.

This clone came up a few times. The chain combines TRBV15 with TRBJ1-1; no clear D gene. Germline-derived CDR1 and CDR2 are LNHNV and YYDKDF (reference sequence). This CDR3 is built from 15 residues. Trimming stripped 0 bases from V and 1 base from J, with 9 bases between. Written as DNA, the CDR3 is TGTGCCACCAGCAGAGATCGTGCAGGGAACACTGAAGCTTTCTTT. Encoded protein: CATSRDRAGNTEAFF.

This clone was seen a few times. The chain combines TRBV7-9 with TRBJ1-1; a weak D match, TRBD1 (6 bases). The CDR3 consists of 15 residues. Between the trimmed V and J ends, which lost 2 bases and 5 bases, there was a span of 15 bases. CDR1 and CDR2 from the germline V gene are SEHNR and FQNEAQ (reference sequence). This CDR3 is CASSLNQGHSTEAFF. CDR3 nucleotides: TGTGCCAGCAGCTTAAATCAGGGGCATTCAACTGAAGCTTTCTTT.

This rearrangement joins TRBV11-2 to TRBJ1-1, with TRBD1 matching over 10 bases. Germline values: CDR1 SGHAT, CDR2 FQNNGV. The V segment lost 6 bases and the J segment 2 bases; nucleotides outside the gene matches: 3. The CDR3 runs to 14 residues. Here the CDR3 reads CASRDRGLNTEAFF. As DNA, the CDR3 is TGTGCCAGCAGAGACAGGGGGCTTAACACTGAAGCTTTCTTT. Looking up the rest from reference TRBV11-2 and TRBJ1-1 gives the full variable domain: EAGVAQSPRYKIIEKRQSVAFWCNPISGHATLYWYQQILGQGPKLLIQFQNNGVVDDSQLPKDRFSAERLKGVDSTLKIQPAKLEDSAVYLCASRDRGLNTEAFFGQGTRLTVV.

Written as DNA, the CDR3 is TGTGCCAGCAGTCCTAGTACAGATACGCAGTATTTT. Its translation: CASSPSTDTQYF. J is TRBJ2-3 and V is TRBV12-3 or TRBV12-4, with D unresolved. This CDR3 is built from 12 residues. V was cut by 5 bases and J by 3 bases, with 6 bases left in between.

The chain combines TRBV5-6 with TRBJ1-2, with TRBD1 matching over 7 bases. CDR1 is SGHDT and CDR2 is YYEEEE in the germline V gene. With V trimmed by 1 base and J by 5 bases, 11 bases remained unmatched. This CDR3 is built from 16 residues. For the CDR3, the DNA is TGTGCCAGCAGCTTGAGTGCGGGGGGACAGCTTTATGGCTACACCTTC. This gives the protein CASSLSAGGQLYGYTF. Variable domain in full (rest from reference TRBV5-6 and TRBJ1-2): DAGVTQSPTHLIKTRGQQVTLRCSPKSGHDTVSWYQQALGQGPQFIFQYYEEEERQRGNFPDRFSGHQFPNYSSELNVNALLLGDSALYLCASSLSAGGQLYGYTFGSGTRLTVV.

The chain combines TRBV28 with TRBJ2-1; unclear D gene. The CDR3 totals 21 residues. Trimming left V 3 bases short and J 0 bases short, with 27 bases between. Germline CDR1 is MDHEN and CDR2 is SYDVKM. CDR3 sequence reads: CASSFHFSFSKDGFSYNEQFF. The CDR3 region has the DNA TGTGCCAGCAGTTTCCATTTTAGTTTTTCGAAAGACGGGTTCTCCTACAATGAGCAGTTCTTC.